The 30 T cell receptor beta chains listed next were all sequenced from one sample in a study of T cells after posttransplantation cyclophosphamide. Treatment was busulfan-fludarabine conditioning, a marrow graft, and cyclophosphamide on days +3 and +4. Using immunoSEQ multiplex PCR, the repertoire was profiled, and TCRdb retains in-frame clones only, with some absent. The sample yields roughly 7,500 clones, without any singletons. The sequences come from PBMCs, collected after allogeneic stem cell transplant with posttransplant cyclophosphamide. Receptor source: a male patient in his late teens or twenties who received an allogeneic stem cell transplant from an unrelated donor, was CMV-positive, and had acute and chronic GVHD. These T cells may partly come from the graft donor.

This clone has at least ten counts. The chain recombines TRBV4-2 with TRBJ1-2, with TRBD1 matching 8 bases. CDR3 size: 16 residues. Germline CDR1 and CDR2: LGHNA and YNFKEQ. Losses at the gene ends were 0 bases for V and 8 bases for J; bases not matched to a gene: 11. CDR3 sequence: CASSQDEAQGARGYTF. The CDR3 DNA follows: TGTGCCAGCAGCCAAGATGAGGCCCAGGGGGCACGGGGCTACACCTTC.

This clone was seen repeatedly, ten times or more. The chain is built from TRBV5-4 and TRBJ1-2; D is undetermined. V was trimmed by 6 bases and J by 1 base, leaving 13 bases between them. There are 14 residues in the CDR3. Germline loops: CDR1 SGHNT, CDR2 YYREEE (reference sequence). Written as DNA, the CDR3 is TGTGCCAGCAACCTTGGGCAGCTTAACTATGGCTACACCTTC. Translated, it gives CASNLGQLNYGYTF. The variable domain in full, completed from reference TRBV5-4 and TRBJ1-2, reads ETGVTQSPTHLIKTRGQQVTLRCSSQSGHNTVSWYQQALGQGPQFIFQYYREEENGRGNFPPRFSGLQFPNYSSELNVNALELDDSALYLCASNLGQLNYGYTFGSGTRLTVV.

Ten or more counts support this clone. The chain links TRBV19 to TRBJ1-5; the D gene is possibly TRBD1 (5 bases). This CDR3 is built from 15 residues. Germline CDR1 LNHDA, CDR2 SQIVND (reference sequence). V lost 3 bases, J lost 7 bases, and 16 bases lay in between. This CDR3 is CASSMFLRGDQPQHF. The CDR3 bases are TGTGCCAGTAGTATGTTCCTCCGGGGGGACCAGCCCCAGCATTTT.

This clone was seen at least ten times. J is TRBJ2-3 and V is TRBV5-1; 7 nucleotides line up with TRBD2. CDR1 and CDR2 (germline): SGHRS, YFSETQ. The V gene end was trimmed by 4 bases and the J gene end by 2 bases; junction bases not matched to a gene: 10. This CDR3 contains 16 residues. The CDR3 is CASSPLGLGNTDTQYF. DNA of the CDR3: TGCGCCAGCAGCCCCCTAGGACTAGGGAACACAGATACGCAGTATTTT.

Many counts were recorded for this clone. The CDR3 here is CAWSSVDRGGYTF. The CDR3 DNA is TGTGCCTGGAGCTCAGTGGACCGGGGAGGCTACACCTTC. This chain joins TRBV30 and TRBJ1-2; D is unclear. The CDR3 contains 13 residues. CDR1 is GTSNPN and CDR2 is SVGIG in the germline V gene (reference sequence). With 3 bases removed from V and 8 bases from J, the gap between germline ends came to 16 bases.

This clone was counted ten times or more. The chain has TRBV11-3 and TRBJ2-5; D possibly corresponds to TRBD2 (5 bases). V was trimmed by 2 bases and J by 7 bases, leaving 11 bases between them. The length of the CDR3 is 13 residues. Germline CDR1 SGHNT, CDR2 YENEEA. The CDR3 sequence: CASSLKARATQYF. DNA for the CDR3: TGTGCCAGCAGCTTAAAGGCGAGGGCGACCCAGTACTTC. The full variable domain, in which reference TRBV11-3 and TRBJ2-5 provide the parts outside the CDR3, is EAGVVQSPRYKIIEKKQPVAFWCNPISGHNTLYWYLQNLGQGPELLIRYENEEAVDDSQLPKDRFSAERLKGVDSTLKIQPAELGDSAVYLCASSLKARATQYFGPGTRLLVL.

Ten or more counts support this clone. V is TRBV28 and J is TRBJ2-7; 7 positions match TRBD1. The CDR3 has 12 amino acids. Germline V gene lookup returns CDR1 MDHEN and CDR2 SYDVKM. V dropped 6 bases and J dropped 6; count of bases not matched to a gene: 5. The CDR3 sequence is CASSQGQSEQYV. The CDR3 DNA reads TGTGCCAGCAGCCAGGGACAGAGCGAGCAGTACGTC.

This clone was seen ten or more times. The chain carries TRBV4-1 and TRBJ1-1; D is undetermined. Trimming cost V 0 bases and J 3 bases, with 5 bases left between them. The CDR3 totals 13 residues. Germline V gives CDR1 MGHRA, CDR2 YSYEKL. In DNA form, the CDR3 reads TGCGCCAGCAGCCAAGATCAGGACACTGAAGCTTTCTTT. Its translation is CASSQDQDTEAFF.

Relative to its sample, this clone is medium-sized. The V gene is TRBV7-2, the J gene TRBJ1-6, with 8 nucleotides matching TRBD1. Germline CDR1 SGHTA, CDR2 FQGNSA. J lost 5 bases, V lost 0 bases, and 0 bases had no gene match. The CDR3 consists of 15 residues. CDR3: CASSLATGDNSPLHF. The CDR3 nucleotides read TGTGCCAGCAGCTTAGCGACAGGGGATAATTCACCCCTCCACTTT.

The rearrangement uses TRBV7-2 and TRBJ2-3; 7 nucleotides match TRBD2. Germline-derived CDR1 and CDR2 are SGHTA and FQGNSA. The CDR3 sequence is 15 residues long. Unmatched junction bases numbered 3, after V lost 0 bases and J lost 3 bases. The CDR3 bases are TGTGCCAGCAGCTTAGCGTGGGGGGGGACAGATACGCAGTATTTT. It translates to CASSLAWGGTDTQYF.

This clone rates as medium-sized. The CDR3 sequence: CASSISMNTEAFF. The CDR3 DNA is TGTGCCAGTAGTATTAGCATGAACACTGAAGCTTTCTTT. The V call is TRBV19, the J call TRBJ1-1, with D unclear. This CDR3 is 13 amino acids long. The V gene's germline CDR1 is LNHDA and CDR2 SQIVND (reference sequence). The V and J ends lost 3 bases and 0 bases respectively, with 5 bases between them.

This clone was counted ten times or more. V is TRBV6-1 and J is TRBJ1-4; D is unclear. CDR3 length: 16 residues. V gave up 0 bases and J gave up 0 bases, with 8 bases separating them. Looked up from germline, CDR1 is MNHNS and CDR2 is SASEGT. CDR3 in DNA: TGTGCCAGCAGTGAAGCATACGGGGCAACTAATGAAAAACTGTTTTTT. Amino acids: CASSEAYGATNEKLFF.

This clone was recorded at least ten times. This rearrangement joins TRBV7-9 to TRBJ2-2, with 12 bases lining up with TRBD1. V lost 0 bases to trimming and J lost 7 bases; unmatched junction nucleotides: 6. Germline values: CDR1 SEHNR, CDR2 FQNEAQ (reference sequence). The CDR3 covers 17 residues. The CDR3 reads CASSLAFGTGGDGELFF. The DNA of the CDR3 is TGTGCCAGCAGCTTAGCGTTCGGGACAGGGGGCGACGGGGAGCTGTTTTTT.

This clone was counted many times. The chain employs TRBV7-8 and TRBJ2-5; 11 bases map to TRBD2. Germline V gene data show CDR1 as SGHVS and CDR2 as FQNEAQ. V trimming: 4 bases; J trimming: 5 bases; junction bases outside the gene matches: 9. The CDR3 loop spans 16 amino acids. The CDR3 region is CASSSTSGGPMETQYF. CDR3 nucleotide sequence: TGTGCCAGCAGCTCTACTAGCGGGGGCCCGATGGAGACCCAGTACTTC.

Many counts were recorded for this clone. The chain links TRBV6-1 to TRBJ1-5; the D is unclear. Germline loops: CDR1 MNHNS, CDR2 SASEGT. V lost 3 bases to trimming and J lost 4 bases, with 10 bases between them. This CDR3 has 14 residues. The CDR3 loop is CASSEGRVNQPQHF. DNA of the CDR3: TGTGCCAGCAGTGAGGGGAGGGTTAATCAGCCCCAGCATTTT.

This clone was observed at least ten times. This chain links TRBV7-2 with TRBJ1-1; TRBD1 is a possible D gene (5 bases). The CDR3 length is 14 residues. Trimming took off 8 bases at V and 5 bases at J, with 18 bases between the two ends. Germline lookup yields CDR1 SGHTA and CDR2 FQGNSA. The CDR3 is CASRRGGDRTEAFF. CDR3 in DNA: TGTGCCAGCCGCCGGGGAGGGGATCGTACTGAAGCTTTCTTT. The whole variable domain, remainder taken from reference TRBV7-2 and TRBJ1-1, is GAGVSQSPSNKVTEKGKDVELRCDPISGHTALYWYRQSLGQGLEFLIYFQGNSAPDKSGLPSDRFSAERTGGSVSTLTIQRTQQEDSAVYLCASRRGGDRTEAFFGQGTRLTVV.

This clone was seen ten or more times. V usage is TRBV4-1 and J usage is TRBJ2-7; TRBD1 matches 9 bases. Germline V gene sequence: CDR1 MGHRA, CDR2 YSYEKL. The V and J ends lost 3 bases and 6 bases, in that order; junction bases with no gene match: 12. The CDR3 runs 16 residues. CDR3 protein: CASSQADRGFYLEQYF. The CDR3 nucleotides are TGCGCCAGCAGCCAGGCTGACAGGGGGTTCTATCTCGAGCAGTACTTC.

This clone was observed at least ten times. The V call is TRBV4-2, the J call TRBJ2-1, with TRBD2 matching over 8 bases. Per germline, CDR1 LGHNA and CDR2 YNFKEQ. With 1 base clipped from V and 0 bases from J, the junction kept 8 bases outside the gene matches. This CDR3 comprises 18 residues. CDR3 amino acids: CASSQGGLADLSYNEQFF. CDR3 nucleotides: TGTGCCAGCAGCCAAGGCGGACTAGCCGACCTCTCCTACAATGAGCAGTTCTTC.

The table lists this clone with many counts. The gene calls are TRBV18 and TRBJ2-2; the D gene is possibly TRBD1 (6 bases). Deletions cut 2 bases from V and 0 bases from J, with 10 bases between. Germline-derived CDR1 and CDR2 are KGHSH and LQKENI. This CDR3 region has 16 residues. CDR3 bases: TGTGCCAGCTCACCAGCACAGGGTGCGAACACCGGGGAGCTGTTTTTT. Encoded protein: CASSPAQGANTGELFF.

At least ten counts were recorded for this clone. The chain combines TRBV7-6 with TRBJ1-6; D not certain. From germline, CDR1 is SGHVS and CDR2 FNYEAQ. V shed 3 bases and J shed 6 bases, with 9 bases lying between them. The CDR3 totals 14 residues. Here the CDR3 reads CASSFGEGNSPLHF. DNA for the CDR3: TGTGCCAGCAGCTTTGGGGAGGGTAATTCACCCCTCCACTTT.

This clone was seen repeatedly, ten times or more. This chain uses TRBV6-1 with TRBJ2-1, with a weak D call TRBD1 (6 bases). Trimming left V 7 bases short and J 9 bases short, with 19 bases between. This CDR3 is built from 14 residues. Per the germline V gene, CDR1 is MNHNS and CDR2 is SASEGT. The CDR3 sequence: CASTPARGFSEQFF. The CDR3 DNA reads TGTGCCAGCACCCCCGCCAGGGGCTTCAGTGAGCAGTTCTTC.

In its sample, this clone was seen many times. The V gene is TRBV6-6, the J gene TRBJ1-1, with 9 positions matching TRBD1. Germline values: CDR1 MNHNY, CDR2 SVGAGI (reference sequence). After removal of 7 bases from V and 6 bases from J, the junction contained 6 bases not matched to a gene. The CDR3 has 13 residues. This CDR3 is CASINRQGAEAFF. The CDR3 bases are TGTGCCAGCATTAATAGACAGGGGGCTGAAGCTTTCTTT.

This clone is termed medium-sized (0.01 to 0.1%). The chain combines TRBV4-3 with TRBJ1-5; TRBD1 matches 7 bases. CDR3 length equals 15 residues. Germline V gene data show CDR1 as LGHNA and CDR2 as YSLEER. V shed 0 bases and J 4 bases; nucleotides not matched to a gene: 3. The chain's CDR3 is CASSQETGRNQPQHF. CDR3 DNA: TGCGCCAGCAGCCAAGAGACAGGGAGGAATCAGCCCCAGCATTTT.

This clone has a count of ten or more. This CDR3 is CASNPPGQGARGYTF. The CDR3 DNA reads TGTGCCAGCAACCCCCCGGGACAGGGGGCAAGGGGCTACACCTTC. The chain uses TRBV6-6 and TRBJ1-2; 12 bases line up with TRBD1. The CDR3 covers 15 residues. The V gene's germline CDR1 is MNHNY and CDR2 SVGAGI (reference sequence). The V segment lost 7 bases and the J segment 8 bases; nucleotides outside the gene matches: 11.

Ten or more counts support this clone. The CDR3 coding sequence is TGTGCCAGCAGCTTAGCGGAGCGAGATACGCAGTATTTT. Protein: CASSLAERDTQYF. This chain uses TRBV11-2 with TRBJ2-3; no firm D call. The CDR3 loop spans 13 amino acids. V dropped 1 base and J dropped 5 bases, with 7 bases sitting between them. Germline CDR1 reads SGHAT; CDR2 reads FQNNGV.

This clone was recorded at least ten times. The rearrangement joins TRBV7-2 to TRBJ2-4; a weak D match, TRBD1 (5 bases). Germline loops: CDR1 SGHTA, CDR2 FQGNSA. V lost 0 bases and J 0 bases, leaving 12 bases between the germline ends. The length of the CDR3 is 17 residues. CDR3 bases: TGTGCCAGCAGCTTAGCGCCAGGGAAAGGAGCCAAAAACATTCAGTACTTC. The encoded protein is CASSLAPGKGAKNIQYF.

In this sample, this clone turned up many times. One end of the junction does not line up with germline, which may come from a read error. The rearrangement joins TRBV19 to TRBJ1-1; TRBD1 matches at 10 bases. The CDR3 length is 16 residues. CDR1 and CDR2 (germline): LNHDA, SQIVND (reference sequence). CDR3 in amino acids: CASRPSTGGMKTEAFF. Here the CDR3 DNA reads TGTGCCAGTAGGCCTTCGACAGGGGGCATGAAGACTGAAGCTTTCTTT.

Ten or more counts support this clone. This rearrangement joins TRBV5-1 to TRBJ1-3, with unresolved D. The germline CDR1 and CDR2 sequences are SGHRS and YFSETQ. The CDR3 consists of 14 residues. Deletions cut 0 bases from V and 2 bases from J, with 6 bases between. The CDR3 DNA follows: TGCGCCAGCAGCTTGGAGTCAGCTGGAAACACCATATATTTT. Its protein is CASSLESAGNTIYF.

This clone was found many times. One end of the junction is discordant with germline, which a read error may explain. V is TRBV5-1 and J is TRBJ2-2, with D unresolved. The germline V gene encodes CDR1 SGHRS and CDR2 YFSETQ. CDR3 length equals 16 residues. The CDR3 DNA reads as TGCGCCAGCAGCTTAGAGGAGACCCTGAACGCCGGGGAGCTGTTTTTT. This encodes CASSLEETLNAGELFF.

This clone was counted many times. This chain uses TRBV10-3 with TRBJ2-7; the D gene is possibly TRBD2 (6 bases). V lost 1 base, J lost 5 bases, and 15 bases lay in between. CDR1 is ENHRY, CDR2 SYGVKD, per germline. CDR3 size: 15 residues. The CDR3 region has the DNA TGTGCCATCAGTGAGTTGGAGGGAGATGGTCACGAGCAGTACTTC. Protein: CAISELEGDGHEQYF.